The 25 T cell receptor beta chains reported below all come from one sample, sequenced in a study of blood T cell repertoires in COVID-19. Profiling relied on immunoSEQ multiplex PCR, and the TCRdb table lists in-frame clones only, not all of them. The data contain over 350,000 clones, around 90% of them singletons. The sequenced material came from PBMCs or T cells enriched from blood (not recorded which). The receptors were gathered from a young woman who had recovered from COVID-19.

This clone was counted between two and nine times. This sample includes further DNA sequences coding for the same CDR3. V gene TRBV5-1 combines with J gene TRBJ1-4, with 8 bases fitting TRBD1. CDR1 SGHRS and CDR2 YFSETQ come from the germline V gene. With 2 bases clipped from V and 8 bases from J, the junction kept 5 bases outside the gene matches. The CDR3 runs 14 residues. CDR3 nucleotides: TGCGCCAGCAGCTTTACAGGGGGAGGGGAAAAACTGTTTTTT. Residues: CASSFTGGGEKLFF.

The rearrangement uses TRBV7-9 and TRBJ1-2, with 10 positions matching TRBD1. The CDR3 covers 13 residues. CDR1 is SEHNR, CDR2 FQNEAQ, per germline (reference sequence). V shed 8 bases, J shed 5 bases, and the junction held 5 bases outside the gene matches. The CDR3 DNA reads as TGTGCCAGCGACAGGGGGCTGGTGTATGGCTACACCTTC. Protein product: CASDRGLVYGYTF.

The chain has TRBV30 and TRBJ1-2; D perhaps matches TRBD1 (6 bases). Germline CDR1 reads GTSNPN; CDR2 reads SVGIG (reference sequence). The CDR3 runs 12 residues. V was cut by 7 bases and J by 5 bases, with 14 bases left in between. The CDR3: CASPDSKYGYTF. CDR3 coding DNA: TGTGCCTCACCGGACAGCAAATATGGCTACACCTTC.

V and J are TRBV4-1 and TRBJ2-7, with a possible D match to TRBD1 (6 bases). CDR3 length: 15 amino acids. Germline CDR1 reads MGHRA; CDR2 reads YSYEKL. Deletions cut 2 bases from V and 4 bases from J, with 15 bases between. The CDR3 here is CASSQTPGTSYEQYF. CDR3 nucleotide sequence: TGCGCCAGCAGCCAAACTCCCGGGACATCTTACGAGCAGTACTTC.

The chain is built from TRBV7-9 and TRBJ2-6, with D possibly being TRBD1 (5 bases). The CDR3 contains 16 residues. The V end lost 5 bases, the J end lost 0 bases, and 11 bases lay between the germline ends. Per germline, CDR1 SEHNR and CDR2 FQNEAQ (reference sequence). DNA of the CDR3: TGTGCCAGCAGCCTAGGACAACTCTCTGGGGCCAACGTCCTGACTTTC. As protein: CASSLGQLSGANVLTF.

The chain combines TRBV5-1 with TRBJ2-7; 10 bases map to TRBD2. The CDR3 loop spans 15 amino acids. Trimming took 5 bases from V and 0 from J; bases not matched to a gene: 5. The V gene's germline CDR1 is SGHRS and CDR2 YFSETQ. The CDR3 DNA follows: TGCGCCAGCAGAACCGGGACTAGCGACTCCTACGAGCAGTACTTC. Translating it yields CASRTGTSDSYEQYF.

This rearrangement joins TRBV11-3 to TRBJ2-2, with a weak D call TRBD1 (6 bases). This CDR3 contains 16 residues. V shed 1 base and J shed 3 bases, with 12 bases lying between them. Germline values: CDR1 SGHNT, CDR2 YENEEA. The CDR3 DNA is TGTGCCAGCAGCTTAGCGCTCCAGGGGTACACCGGGGAGCTGTTTTTT. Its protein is CASSLALQGYTGELFF.

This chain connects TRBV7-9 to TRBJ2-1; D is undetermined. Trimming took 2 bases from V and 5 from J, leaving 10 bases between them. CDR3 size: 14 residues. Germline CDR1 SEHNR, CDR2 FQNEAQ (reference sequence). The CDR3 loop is CASSLRRSNNEQFF. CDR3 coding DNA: TGTGCCAGCAGCTTAAGGCGTAGCAACAATGAGCAGTTCTTC.

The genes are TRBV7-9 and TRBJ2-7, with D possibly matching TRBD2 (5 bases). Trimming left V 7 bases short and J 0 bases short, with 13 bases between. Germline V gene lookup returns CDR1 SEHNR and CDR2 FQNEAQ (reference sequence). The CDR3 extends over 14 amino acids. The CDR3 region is CASTRGQSSYEQYF. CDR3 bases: TGTGCCAGCACACGAGGGCAGAGCTCCTACGAGCAGTACTTC.

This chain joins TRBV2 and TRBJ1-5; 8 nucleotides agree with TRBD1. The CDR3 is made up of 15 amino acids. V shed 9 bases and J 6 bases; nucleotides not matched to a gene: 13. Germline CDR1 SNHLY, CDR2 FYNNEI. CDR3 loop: CASRRTGSNIQPQHF. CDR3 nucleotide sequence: TGTGCCAGTCGGAGGACAGGGTCGAACATTCAGCCCCAGCATTTT.

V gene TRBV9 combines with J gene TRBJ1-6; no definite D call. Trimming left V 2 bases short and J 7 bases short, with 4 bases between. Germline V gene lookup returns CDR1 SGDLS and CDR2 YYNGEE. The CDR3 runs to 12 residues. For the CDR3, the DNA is TGTGCCAGCAGCGTCCAGAATTCACCCCTCCACTTT. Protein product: CASSVQNSPLHF.

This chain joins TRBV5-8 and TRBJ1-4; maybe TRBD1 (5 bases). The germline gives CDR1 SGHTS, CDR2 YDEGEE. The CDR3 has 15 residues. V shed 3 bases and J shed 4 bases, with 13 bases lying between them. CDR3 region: CASSWGRTINEKLFF. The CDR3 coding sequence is TGTGCCAGCAGCTGGGGCAGGACGATTAATGAAAAACTGTTTTTT. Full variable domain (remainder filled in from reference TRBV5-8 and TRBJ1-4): EAGVTQSPTHLIKTRGQQATLRCSPISGHTSVYWYQQALGLGLQFLLWYDEGEERNRGNFPPRFSGRQFPNYSSELNVNALELEDSALYLCASSWGRTINEKLFFGSGTQLSVL.

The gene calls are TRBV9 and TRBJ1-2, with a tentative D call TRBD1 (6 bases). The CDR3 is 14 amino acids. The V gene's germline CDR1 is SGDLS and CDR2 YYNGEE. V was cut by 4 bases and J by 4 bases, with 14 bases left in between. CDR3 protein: CASSSGGGGYGYTF. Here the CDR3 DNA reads TGTGCCAGCAGCTCGGGAGGGGGAGGCTATGGCTACACCTTC.

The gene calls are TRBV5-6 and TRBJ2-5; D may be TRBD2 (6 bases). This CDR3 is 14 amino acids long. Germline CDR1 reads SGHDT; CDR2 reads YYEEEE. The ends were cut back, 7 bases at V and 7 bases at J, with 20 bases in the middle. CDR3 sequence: CASVSWQGLWTQYF. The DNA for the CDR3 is TGTGCCAGCGTTTCTTGGCAGGGACTCTGGACCCAGTACTTC. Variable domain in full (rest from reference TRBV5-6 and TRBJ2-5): DAGVTQSPTHLIKTRGQQVTLRCSPKSGHDTVSWYQQALGQGPQFIFQYYEEEERQRGNFPDRFSGHQFPNYSSELNVNALLLGDSALYLCASVSWQGLWTQYFGPGTRLLVL.

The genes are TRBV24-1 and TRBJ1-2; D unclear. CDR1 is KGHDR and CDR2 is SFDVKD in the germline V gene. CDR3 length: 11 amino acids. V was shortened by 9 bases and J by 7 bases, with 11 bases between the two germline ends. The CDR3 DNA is TGTGCCACCTCTGGGCTGGGTGGCTACACCTTC. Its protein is CATSGLGGYTF.

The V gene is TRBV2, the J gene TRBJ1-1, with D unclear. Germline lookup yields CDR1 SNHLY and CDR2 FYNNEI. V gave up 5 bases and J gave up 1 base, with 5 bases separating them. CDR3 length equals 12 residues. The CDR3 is CASSYTNTEAFF. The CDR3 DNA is TGTGCCAGCAGTTACACGAACACTGAAGCTTTCTTT.

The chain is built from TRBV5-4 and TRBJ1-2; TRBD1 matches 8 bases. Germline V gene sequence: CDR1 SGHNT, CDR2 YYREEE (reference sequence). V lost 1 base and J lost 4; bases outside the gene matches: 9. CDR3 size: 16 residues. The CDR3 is CASSLKSGGVAYGYTF. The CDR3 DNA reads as TGTGCCAGCAGCTTGAAATCAGGGGGCGTGGCCTATGGCTACACCTTC.

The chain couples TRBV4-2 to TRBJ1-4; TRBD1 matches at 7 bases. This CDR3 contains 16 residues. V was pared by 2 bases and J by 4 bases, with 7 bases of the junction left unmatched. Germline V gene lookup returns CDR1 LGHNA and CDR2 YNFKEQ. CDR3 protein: CASSQFPGQINEKLFF. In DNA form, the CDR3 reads TGTGCCAGCAGCCAATTCCCGGGACAGATTAATGAAAAACTGTTTTTT.

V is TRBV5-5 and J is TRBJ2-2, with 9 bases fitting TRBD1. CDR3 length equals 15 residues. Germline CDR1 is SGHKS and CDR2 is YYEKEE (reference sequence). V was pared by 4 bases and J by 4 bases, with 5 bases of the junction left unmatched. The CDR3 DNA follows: TGTGCCAGCAGCCCGGGACAGGGAGTCACCGGGGAGCTGTTTTTT. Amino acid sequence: CASSPGQGVTGELFF.

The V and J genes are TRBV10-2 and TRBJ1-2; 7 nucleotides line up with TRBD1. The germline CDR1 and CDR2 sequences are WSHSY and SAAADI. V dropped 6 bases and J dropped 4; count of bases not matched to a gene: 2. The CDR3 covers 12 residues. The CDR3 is CASRRDSYGYTF. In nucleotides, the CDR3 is TGCGCCAGCAGGAGGGACAGCTATGGCTACACCTTC.

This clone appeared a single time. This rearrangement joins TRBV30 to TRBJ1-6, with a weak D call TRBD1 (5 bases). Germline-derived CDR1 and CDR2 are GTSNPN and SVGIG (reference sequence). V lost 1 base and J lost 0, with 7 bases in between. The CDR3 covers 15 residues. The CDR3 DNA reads TGTGCCTGGAGTGAGGGACTCTCCTATAATTCACCCCTCCACTTT. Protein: CAWSEGLSYNSPLHF. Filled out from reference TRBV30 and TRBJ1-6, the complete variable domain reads SQTIHQWPATLVQPVGSPLSLECTVEGTSNPNLYWYRQAAGRGLQLLFYSVGIGQISSEVPQNLSASRPQDRQFILSSKKLLLSDSGFYLCAWSEGLSYNSPLHFGNGTRLTVT.

CDR3 sequence: CASSHRLAGPHYNEQFF. In DNA form, the CDR3 reads TGTGCCAGCAGCCACCGACTAGCGGGGCCCCACTACAATGAGCAGTTCTTC. This chain connects TRBV9 to TRBJ2-1; TRBD2 agrees at 11 bases. Germline values: CDR1 SGDLS, CDR2 YYNGEE. This CDR3 region has 17 residues. The junction had 9 bases not matched to a gene; V was cut back by 4 bases and J by 3 bases.

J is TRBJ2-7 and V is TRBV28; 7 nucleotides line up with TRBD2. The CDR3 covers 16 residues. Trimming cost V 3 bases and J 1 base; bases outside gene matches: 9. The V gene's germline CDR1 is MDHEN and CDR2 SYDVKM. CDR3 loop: CASSFYYGEGSYEQYF. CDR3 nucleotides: TGTGCCAGCAGTTTTTATTATGGGGAGGGGTCCTACGAGCAGTACTTC.

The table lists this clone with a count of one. The CDR3 nucleotides read TGTGCCAGCGGGGGGGGCTGGATAGATACGCAGTATTTT. This encodes CASGGGWIDTQYF. This chain joins TRBV2 and TRBJ2-3; a possible D gene is TRBD2 (7 bases). V was pared by 8 bases and J by 5 bases, with 14 bases between. This CDR3 comprises 13 residues. Germline CDR1 is SNHLY and CDR2 is FYNNEI.

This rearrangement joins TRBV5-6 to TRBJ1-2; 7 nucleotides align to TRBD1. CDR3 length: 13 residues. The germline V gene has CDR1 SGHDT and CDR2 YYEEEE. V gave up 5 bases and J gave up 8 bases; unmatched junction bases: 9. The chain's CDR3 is CASSSTGVGGYTF. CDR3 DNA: TGTGCCAGCAGTTCTACAGGGGTAGGAGGCTACACCTTC. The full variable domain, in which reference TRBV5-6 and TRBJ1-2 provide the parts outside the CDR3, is DAGVTQSPTHLIKTRGQQVTLRCSPKSGHDTVSWYQQALGQGPQFIFQYYEEEERQRGNFPDRFSGHQFPNYSSELNVNALLLGDSALYLCASSSTGVGGYTFGSGTRLTVV.